This T cell receptor (beta chain) is from a study of blood T cell repertoires in COVID-19. The data were produced by immunoSEQ multiplex PCR, yet TCRdb's version contains in-frame clones alone and is incomplete. The sample consists of 25,000 to 30,000 clones, about 91% of them appearing once. CDR1 and CDR2 (germline): KGHSH, LQKENI. The length of the CDR3 is 17 residues. Trimming took 1 base from V and 7 from J; bases not matched to a gene: 15. Sequencing was carried out using peripheral blood. This sequence originates from a man between 65 and 79 years old with acute or convalescent COVID-19. The chain couples TRBV18 to TRBJ2-7; TRBD1 matches at 8 bases. In nucleotides, the CDR3 is TGTGCCAGCTCACCACTCCCTTTCGGCCAGGGGGCGGGGGAGCAGTACTTC. It specifies CASSPLPFGQGAGEQYF.